This entry lists 17 T cell receptor beta chains sequenced from one sample in a study of CD8 T cells in Susac syndrome. Random hexamers primed reverse transcription of 0.5 to 1 ug RNA. TCRdb passed the immunoSEQ multiplex PCR reads through MiXCR, listing each CDR3 protein once. The data hold 150,000 to 200,000 distinct CDR3 sequences, with roughly 90% observed a single time. The specimen was CD4+ T cells from PBMCs. All receptors come from a human donor with Susac syndrome.

The J gene is TRBJ1-1, the V gene TRBV5-5, with 7 bases identical to TRBD1. Germline trimming cut 3 bases from V and 1 base from J; bases unmatched to any gene: 12. This CDR3 has 17 residues. Germline V gene data show CDR1 as SGHKS and CDR2 as YYEKEE (reference sequence). CDR3 sequence: CASSSLQGSLTNTEAFF. Here the CDR3 DNA reads TGTGCCAGCAGCTCACTACAGGGGTCGTTGACGAACACTGAAGCTTTCTTT.

The rearrangement joins TRBV3-1 to TRBJ2-7; D might be TRBD1 (5 bases). Trimming took 1 base from V and 3 from J, leaving 10 bases between them. The length of the CDR3 is 14 residues. CDR1 LGHDT and CDR2 YNNKEL come from the germline V gene (reference sequence). The CDR3 here is CASSQGTPNYEQYF. The CDR3 nucleotides are TGTGCCAGCAGCCAAGGGACACCGAACTACGAGCAGTACTTC.

V is TRBV7-9 and J is TRBJ1-1; the D gene is possibly TRBD1 (6 bases). CDR3 size: 15 residues. V was trimmed by 2 bases and J by 7 bases, leaving 17 bases between them. Germline lookup yields CDR1 SEHNR and CDR2 FQNEAQ (reference sequence). For the CDR3, the DNA is TGTGCCAGCAGCTTAAATAACAGGGCGGTAATTGAAGCTTTCTTT. It encodes CASSLNNRAVIEAFF.

This clonotype was counted a single time. V is TRBV20-1 and J is TRBJ1-3; 7 positions agree with TRBD1. This CDR3 region has 14 residues. CDR1 and CDR2 from the germline V gene are DFQATT and SNEGSKA (reference sequence). The V gene end was trimmed by 6 bases and the J gene end by 4 bases; junction bases not matched to a gene: 9. For the CDR3, the DNA is TGCAGTGCGAGCATGGGACAGCGGGGAAACACCATATATTTT. This gives the protein CSASMGQRGNTIYF.

V gene TRBV5-1 combines with J gene TRBJ2-7; 8 bases fit TRBD1. This CDR3 contains 13 residues. The germline gives CDR1 SGHRS, CDR2 YFSETQ. V was pared by 5 bases and J by 7 bases, with 8 bases of the junction left unmatched. CDR3 coding DNA: TGCGCCAGCAGATATCAGGGGGCGCGTGAGCAGTACTTC. This gives the protein CASRYQGAREQYF. The variable domain in full, completed from reference TRBV5-1 and TRBJ2-7, reads KAGVTQTPRYLIKTRGQQVTLSCSPISGHRSVSWYQQTPGQGLQFLFEYFSETQRNKGNFPGRFSGRQFSNSRSEMNVSTLELGDSALYLCASRYQGAREQYFGPGTRLTVT.

V is TRBV3-1 and J is TRBJ1-2; D remains ambiguous. Trimming shortened V by 1 base and J by 5 bases, and 8 bases separated the two germline ends. Per the germline V gene, CDR1 is LGHDT and CDR2 is YNNKEL (reference sequence). The length of the CDR3 is 13 residues. The CDR3 spells CASSQVTGYGYTF. The CDR3 region has the DNA TGTGCCAGCAGCCAAGTCACCGGGTATGGCTACACCTTC.

Of note for this clonotype: The germline gene is not matched at one end of the junction; a read error may be the cause. This chain connects TRBV5-1 to TRBJ2-6; a weak D match, TRBD1 (6 bases). This CDR3 is 15 amino acids long. The germline V gene encodes CDR1 SGHRS and CDR2 YFSETQ. The CDR3 sequence: CASSPDSSGANVLTF. In nucleotides, the CDR3 is TGTGCCAGCAGCCCGGACAGTTCTGGGGCCAACGTCCTGACTTTC.

This chain uses TRBV20-1 with TRBJ1-1, with D possibly matching TRBD1 (5 bases). The V gene lost 4 bases and the J gene lost 0 bases, with 12 bases spanning the gap. From germline, CDR1 is DFQATT and CDR2 SNEGSKA (reference sequence). The CDR3 is made up of 14 amino acids. For the CDR3, the DNA is TGCAGTGCTAAAATACAGGTTTTGAACACTGAAGCTTTCTTT. Protein: CSAKIQVLNTEAFF.

The V call is TRBV5-1, the J call TRBJ2-2, with D perhaps TRBD2 (6 bases). This CDR3 has 18 residues. V was trimmed by 1 base and J by 2 bases, leaving 18 bases between them. The germline V gene encodes CDR1 SGHRS and CDR2 YFSETQ. The CDR3 region is CASSLNWGTYLNTGELFF. The CDR3 nucleotides are TGCGCCAGCAGCTTGAATTGGGGGACTTACCTTAACACCGGGGAGCTGTTTTTT.

The gene calls are TRBV29-1 and TRBJ2-4; tentative D call: TRBD1 (5 bases). The CDR3 has 12 amino acids. Trimming removed 4 bases from V and 4 bases from J, with 8 bases in between. In germline, CDR1 is SQVTM, CDR2 ANQGSEA. CDR3 DNA: TGCAGCGTTGCCTCAGGGAAAAACATTCAGTACTTC. This translates into CSVASGKNIQYF.

The chain joins TRBV4-1 to TRBJ1-5; no reliable D call. Trimming cost V 0 bases and J 2 bases, with 11 bases left between them. The CDR3 runs 16 residues. The V gene's germline CDR1 is MGHRA and CDR2 YSYEKL. The CDR3 here is CASSQEKREGNQPQHF. As DNA, the CDR3 is TGCGCCAGCAGCCAAGAAAAAAGGGAGGGCAATCAGCCCCAGCATTTT.

The chain carries TRBV2 and TRBJ2-7, with 7 bases identical to TRBD1. V lost 6 bases and J lost 3; bases outside the gene matches: 8. CDR1 is SNHLY, CDR2 FYNNEI, per germline. The CDR3 length is 14 residues. The CDR3 DNA reads as TGTGCCAGCAGAGGCACAGGGGCGATCTACGAGCAGTACTTC. Protein: CASRGTGAIYEQYF. Complete variable domain (other parts from reference TRBV2 and TRBJ2-7): EPEVTQTPSHQVTQMGQEVILRCVPISNHLYFYWYRQILGQKVEFLVSFYNNEISEKSEIFDDQFSVERPDGSNFTLKIRSTKLEDSAMYFCASRGTGAIYEQYFGPGTRLTVT.

The rearrangement joins TRBV9 to TRBJ2-1, with 13 bases fitting TRBD2. V gave up 0 bases and J gave up 8 bases; unmatched junction bases: 8. The CDR3 totals 17 residues. Germline-derived CDR1 and CDR2 are SGDLS and YYNGEE. CDR3 amino acids: CASSVEYTSGRAHEQFF. CDR3 DNA sequence: TGTGCCAGCAGCGTAGAGTATACTAGCGGGAGGGCTCATGAGCAGTTCTTC.

The chain recombines TRBV18 with TRBJ1-1, with D possibly matching TRBD1 (6 bases). Germline loops: CDR1 KGHSH, CDR2 LQKENI. The length of the CDR3 is 14 residues. The V and J ends lost 3 bases and 0 bases respectively, with 8 bases between them. DNA for the CDR3: TGTGCCAGCTCACCGGGACACCTGAACACTGAAGCTTTCTTT. Amino acid sequence: CASSPGHLNTEAFF.

This clonotype was seen just once. The chain couples TRBV20-1 to TRBJ2-7; 11 bases align to TRBD2. The V and J ends lost 6 bases and 3 bases, in that order; junction bases with no gene match: 7. CDR3 size: 14 residues. Germline V lookup: CDR1 DFQATT, CDR2 SNEGSKA (reference sequence). In nucleotides, the CDR3 is TGCAGTGCGTATCCGGGACTAGCGGACTACGAGCAGTACTTC. Translated, it gives CSAYPGLADYEQYF.

The rearrangement links TRBV3-1 to TRBJ2-5, with 9 bases lining up with TRBD2. This CDR3 is 16 amino acids long. Germline V gene data show CDR1 as LGHDT and CDR2 as YNNKEL (reference sequence). The V segment lost 1 base and the J segment 1 base; nucleotides outside the gene matches: 4. CDR3 sequence reads: CASSQGLAEIQETQYF. As DNA, the CDR3 is TGTGCCAGCAGCCAAGGACTAGCGGAGATCCAAGAGACCCAGTACTTC.

The chain recombines TRBV11-3 with TRBJ1-1; D unresolved. CDR1 is SGHNT, CDR2 YENEEA, per germline. The CDR3 extends over 16 amino acids. The V end was cut by 5 bases, the J end by 1 base, with 17 bases between. CDR3 nucleotide sequence: TGTGCCAGCAGCCTAAATCATGCGGTAGGGAACACTGAAGCTTTCTTT. Encoded protein: CASSLNHAVGNTEAFF.